This T cell receptor (beta chain) emerged from a study of human T cells and chemical hapten exposure. Study-wide points: With regard to DPC sensitization, TCRs above 1 in 1000 frequency did not change.

Germline V gives CDR1 MDHEN, CDR2 SYDVKM. Trimming took off 5 bases at V and 4 bases at J, with 15 bases between the two ends. CDR3 length: 15 amino acids. Stated time point: patch test 2, 6 weeks after DPC sensitization. Treatment here: therapeutic diphenylcyclopropenone sensitization with weekly scalp DPC. With respect to this clonotype: No antigen is known for it.

The library tagged each cDNA molecule with unique molecular identifiers. TCRdb re-called the RACE reads through MiXCR, storing one row per CDR3 protein. The sample contains more than 75,000 distinct CDR3 sequences, about a tenth of which appear only once. The sequence derives from a woman in her 30s with alopecia areata. Some clones in this sample may be carry-over from other donors' samples. This chain connects TRBV28 to TRBJ1-3; tentatively, D is TRBD1 (5 bases). Sample: whole blood, taken in connection with sensitization to the hapten diphenylcyclopropenone (DPC). CDR3 nucleotide sequence: TGTGCCAGCAGTCCCACAGGCAATGCGGGAAACACCATATATTTT. Amino acid sequence: CASSPTGNAGNTIYF.